These T cell receptor beta chains were read from a single sample in a study of blood T cell repertoires in COVID-19. Here immunoSEQ multiplex PCR was the method, and the copy in TCRdb shows in-frame clones only, minus some. The data show fewer than 350,000 clones, around 85% seen once. The specimen was peripheral blood. The receptor set was obtained from a woman aged 30 to 39 with COVID-19, enrolled during active disease. Each CDR3 is given with its conserved first and last residue. The D gene is left open where the match is weak. Rows give clone size only sometimes, using once, few, many, or a class for an expanded clone.

clone_size,v_call,d_call,j_call,cdr3_nt,cdr3_aa
few,TRBV6-4,TRBD1,TRBJ1-1,TGTGCCAGCAGTGACGTGAAGGGGGCCACGAACACTGAAGCTTTCTTT,CASSDVKGATNTEAFF
.,TRBV28,.,TRBJ2-1,TGTGCCAGCAGTTTACAGCGGGAGCAGTTCTTC,CASSLQREQFF
.,TRBV6-5,.,TRBJ1-6,TGTGCCAGCAGCCTCGGCGACAGAGCTAATTCACCCCTCCACTTT,CASSLGDRANSPLHF
.,TRBV4-2,TRBD2,TRBJ2-5,TGTGCCAGCAGCCAAGATTTGTGGGTAACTAGCGGACAAGAGACCCAGTACTTC,CASSQDLWVTSGQETQYF
.,TRBV28,.,TRBJ2-7,TGTGCCAGCAGTCCGCCTGGGGGCTTCTACGAGCAGTACTTC,CASSPPGGFYEQYF
.,TRBV6-4,.,TRBJ1-1,TGTGCCAGCAGTGACTCGGCAGGGGACACTGAAGCTTTCTTT,CASSDSAGDTEAFF
.,TRBV2,.,TRBJ2-2,TGTGCCAGCACGCCCGACAGTTCAAAGAACACCGGGGAGCTGTTTTTT,CASTPDSSKNTGELFF
.,TRBV10-3,.,TRBJ2-5,TGTGCCATCAGTGAGCCCGGGATTGAGACCCAGTACTTC,CAISEPGIETQYF
.,TRBV7-9,TRBD1,TRBJ2-7,TGTGCCAGCAGCGACGGGACAGGGGGTTGGAACGAGCAGTACTTC,CASSDGTGGWNEQYF
.,TRBV2,TRBD1,TRBJ1-1,TGTGCCAGCAGTGCCGGGACAGTGAACACTGAAGCTTTCTTT,CASSAGTVNTEAFF
once,TRBV10-1,TRBD1,TRBJ2-7,TGCGCCAGCAGTGAGTCAGGACAGGGGACCTACGAGCAGTACTTC,CASSESGQGTYEQYF
.,TRBV20-1,.,TRBJ2-5,TGCAGTGCATCGCACCGGGAGACCCAGTACTTC,CSASHRETQYF
.,TRBV5-4,.,TRBJ1-1,TGTGCCAGCAGCTTGGCCGTGGAGAGTACTGAAGCTTTCTTT,CASSLAVESTEAFF
few,TRBV11-2,.,TRBJ2-2,TGTGCCAGCAGCTCGATTCGGGGGACCGGGGAGCTGTTTTTT,CASSSIRGTGELFF
.,TRBV23-1,TRBD2,TRBJ2-7,TGCGCCAGCAGTCAAATATTCAGACTAGCAAGTGAGCAGTACTTC,CASSQIFRLASEQYF